These 10 T cell receptor beta chains originate from one sample sequenced in a study of early T cells in non-severe SARS-CoV-2 infection (TCRdb year 2021). Libraries came from 5' RACE. Instrument used: NextSeq 500. TCRdb reprocessed the public reads (quality trimming at Q25 with fastp, clone calling with MiXCR) and kept in-frame beta chains. Each CDR3 protein gets just one entry, which takes the most common genes and DNA from the rows behind it. The sample table contains approximately 70,000 distinct CDR3 sequences; only one count was recorded for 10% to 15% of them. The ten largest clones take up around 6.3% of the sample. What was sequenced was whole blood. These receptors originate from an adult who was a healthcare worker with PCR-confirmed SARS-CoV-2 infection or an uninfected control (not recorded which).

This rearrangement joins TRBV7-9 to TRBJ1-2; the D gene is possibly TRBD1 (5 bases). The germline V and J ends were trimmed by 5 bases and 2 bases, with 12 bases remaining between them. Germline assignment: CDR1 SEHNR and CDR2 FQNEAQ (reference sequence). CDR3 length: 14 amino acids. In DNA form, the CDR3 reads TGTGCCAGCAGCCCGGTTGGGGGAAACTATGGCTACACCTTC. The encoded protein is CASSPVGGNYGYTF.

This clonotype was seen a few times. The V gene is TRBV29-1, the J gene TRBJ2-7; TRBD1 might be the D (6 bases). The CDR3 runs to 13 residues. Germline assignment: CDR1 SQVTM and CDR2 ANQGSEA. V lost 3 bases to trimming and J lost 6 bases, with 15 bases between them. The CDR3 region is CSVEAPNRVEQYF. Here the CDR3 DNA reads TGCAGCGTTGAGGCCCCGAACAGGGTCGAGCAGTACTTC.

The chain recombines TRBV12-5 with TRBJ2-7, with unresolved D. Germline-derived CDR1 and CDR2 are LGHNT and FRNRAP. The CDR3 loop spans 15 amino acids. Trimming left V 0 bases short and J 0 bases short, with 9 bases between. For the CDR3, the DNA is TGTGCTAGTGGTTTGGTACTTGGGAACTCCTACGAGCAGTACTTC. The encoded protein is CASGLVLGNSYEQYF. The whole variable domain, filled in from reference TRBV12-5 and TRBJ2-7, reads DARVTQTPRHKVTEMGQEVTMRCQPILGHNTVFWYRQTMMQGLELLAYFRNRAPLDDSGMPKDRFSAEMPDATLATLKIQPSEPRDSAVYFCASGLVLGNSYEQYFGPGTRLTVT.

This clonotype occurred many times. The chain joins TRBV10-3 to TRBJ2-1; D not certain. Trimming took off 0 bases at V and 2 bases at J, with 5 bases between the two ends. The germline gives CDR1 ENHRY, CDR2 SYGVKD. The CDR3 is 14 residues long. The CDR3 spells CAISESTAYNEQFF. The CDR3 nucleotides read TGTGCCATCAGTGAGTCAACGGCCTACAATGAGCAGTTCTTC.

This clonotype was counted a single time. A read error may explain this, as a much larger clone is one base away. The chain links TRBV24-1 to TRBJ2-2; D perhaps matches TRBD1 (6 bases). The germline CDR1 and CDR2 sequences are KGHDR and SFDVKD. Trimming took 3 bases from V and 4 from J, leaving 14 bases between them. The CDR3 runs to 16 residues. Here the CDR3 DNA reads TGTGCCACCAGTGATCCCGAGACAGGATTCACCGGGGAGCTGTTTTTT. Translating gives CATSDPETGFTGELFF.

The chain is built from TRBV7-2 and TRBJ2-3; 15 bases map to TRBD2. V shed 3 bases, J shed 4 bases, and the junction held 5 bases outside the gene matches. In germline, CDR1 is SGHTA, CDR2 FQGNSA. The CDR3 runs 17 residues. The CDR3 region has the DNA TGTGCCAGCAGCTTCCGGACTAGCGGGAGGGGCCCAGATACGCAGTATTTT. It is translated as CASSFRTSGRGPDTQYF.

This clonotype was counted ten times or more. V usage is TRBV4-1 and J usage is TRBJ1-2; D may be TRBD1 (5 bases). Trimming removed 0 bases at V and 3 bases at J, with 8 bases between. Looked up from germline, CDR1 is MGHRA and CDR2 is YSYEKL. There are 14 residues in the CDR3. The CDR3 sequence: CASSQEGRHYGYTF. CDR3 DNA: TGCGCCAGCAGCCAAGAGGGGCGGCACTATGGCTACACCTTC.

This chain uses TRBV7-2 with TRBJ2-1; 12 nucleotides align to TRBD2. The CDR3 spans 16 residues. V was pared by 1 base and J by 7 bases, with 5 bases of the junction left unmatched. The germline CDR1 and CDR2 sequences are SGHTA and FQGNSA. The CDR3 loop is CASSLEASGGANEQFF. CDR3 in DNA: TGTGCCAGCAGCTTAGAGGCTAGCGGGGGGGCAAATGAGCAGTTCTTC.

This clonotype showed up just a few times. V gene TRBV7-2 combines with J gene TRBJ1-6; D perhaps matches TRBD1 (6 bases). With 2 bases removed from V and 6 bases from J, the gap between germline ends came to 11 bases. Germline V gene sequence: CDR1 SGHTA, CDR2 FQGNSA. There are 15 residues in the CDR3. The CDR3 sequence: CASSLNRVVNSPLHF. DNA of the CDR3: TGTGCCAGCAGCTTAAACAGGGTGGTTAATTCACCCCTCCACTTT.

This clonotype occurred once. The chain joins TRBV6-6 to TRBJ1-2; 7 bases align to TRBD1. Germline lookup yields CDR1 MNHNY and CDR2 SVGAGI (reference sequence). The CDR3 has 14 amino acids. The J segment lost 6 bases and the V segment lost 4 bases, leaving 8 bases of the junction unmatched. The DNA for the CDR3 is TGTGCCAGCAGTTCAAGACAGGGAGAGCATGGCTACACCTTC. Its protein is CASSSRQGEHGYTF.